The clone carrying this T cell receptor (beta chain) was detected once. Antigen: not known. These donors, healthy bone marrow donors, were studied. Trimming shortened V by 8 bases and J by 0 bases, and 34 bases separated the two germline ends. Germline CDR1 MDHEN, CDR2 SYDVKM. CDR3 length: 21 amino acids. The data derive from a study of cytomegalovirus exposure and HLA in healthy donors. The PCR had 60 Vbeta and 13 Jbeta primers. Only in-frame clones appear in the TCRdb table, and some are missing; sequencing was by immunoSEQ multiplex PCR. The sample lists under 200,000 clones, around 78% occurring once. Findings and limits, study-wide: Researchers counted roughly 150 TCR beta chains as cytomegalovirus-associated. The study reported that TCR beta sequences accurately predicted HLA-A and HLA-B alleles in most subjects. There were some V segments, including TRBV6-2 and TRBV6-3, excluded as indistinguishable.

Sequencing was done on a sample of PBMCs. The chain links TRBV28 to TRBJ1-2; D might be TRBD1 (5 bases). This sequence was found in a man aged 40-49 years in good health and CMV-seronegative. CDR3: CASSTATRRTGRARANYGYTF. In DNA, the CDR3 is TGTGCCAGCTCGACAGCCACCCGAAGAACCGGAAGGGCTCGAGCTAACTATGGCTACACCTTC.